This entry concerns a single T cell receptor (beta chain). The antigen remains unidentified. Looked up from germline, CDR1 is GTSNPN and CDR2 is SVGIG (reference sequence). V was trimmed by 3 bases and J by 8 bases, leaving 16 bases between them. The CDR3 sequence is 13 residues long. This specimen comes from a study of cytomegalovirus exposure and HLA in healthy donors. Regarding the study as a whole: The authors later found most CMV-associated TCR beta chains appeared HLA-restricted.

This PCR relied on a set of 60 Vbeta primers and 13 Jbeta primers. The table came from immunoSEQ multiplex PCR; TCRdb's copy has only in-frame clones and leaves some out. This sample has about 200,000 clones, with roughly 84% found just once. The material sequenced was PBMCs. The receptor's source is a man between 50 and 59 years old in good health and CMV-seronegative. The chain couples TRBV30 to TRBJ1-1, with D unclear. CDR3 amino acids: CAWSRGLGFEAFF. CDR3 nucleotide sequence: TGTGCCTGGAGCCGGGGATTGGGGTTCGAAGCTTTCTTT.